The clone carrying this TCR beta chain showed up just a few times. The target antigen is unknown. The CDR3 spans 13 residues. V was pared by 4 bases and J by 5 bases, with 8 bases between. Germline loops: CDR1 MNHEY, CDR2 SMNVEV (reference sequence). The study sequenced TCR beta in blood CD8+ and CD4+ T cells. The entry originates in a study of CD8 T cells in Susac syndrome. Study observations and caveats: The study recognized that its TCR sequencing and HLA analysis covered a relatively small number of individuals.

Random hexamers were used to reverse transcribe an amount of about 0.45 to 1 ug RNA. The immunoSEQ assay covered 54 Vbeta and 13 Jbeta segments for CDR3. TCRdb redid the calling of the immunoSEQ multiplex PCR reads with MiXCR, one entry per CDR3 protein. Here the sample spans around 130,000 distinct CDR3 sequences, 94% being singletons. Sequenced sample: CD4+ T cells from PBMCs. The chain combines TRBV27 with TRBJ2-2, with a possible D match to TRBD2 (6 bases). The origin of this receptor is a human donor in good health. The CDR3 coding sequence is TGTGCCAGCAGTTCGGGGGTGACCGGGGAGCTGTTTTTT. Encoded protein: CASSSGVTGELFF.